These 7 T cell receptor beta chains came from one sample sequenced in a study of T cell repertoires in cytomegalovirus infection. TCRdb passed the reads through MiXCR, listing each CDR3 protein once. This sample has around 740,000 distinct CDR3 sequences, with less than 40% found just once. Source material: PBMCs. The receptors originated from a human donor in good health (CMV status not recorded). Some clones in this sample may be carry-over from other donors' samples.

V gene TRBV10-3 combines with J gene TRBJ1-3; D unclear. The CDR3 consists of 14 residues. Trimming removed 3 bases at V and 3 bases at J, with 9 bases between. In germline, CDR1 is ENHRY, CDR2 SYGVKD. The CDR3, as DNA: TGTGCCATCAGTGAATACCCAGGTGGAAACACCATATATTTT. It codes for CAISEYPGGNTIYF.

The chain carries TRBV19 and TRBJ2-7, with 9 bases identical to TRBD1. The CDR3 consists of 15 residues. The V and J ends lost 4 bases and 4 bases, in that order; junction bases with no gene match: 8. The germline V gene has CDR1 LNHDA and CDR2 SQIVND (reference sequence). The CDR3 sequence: CASSTDRGTGYEQYF. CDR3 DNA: TGTGCCAGTAGTACCGACAGGGGGACCGGGTACGAGCAGTACTTC.

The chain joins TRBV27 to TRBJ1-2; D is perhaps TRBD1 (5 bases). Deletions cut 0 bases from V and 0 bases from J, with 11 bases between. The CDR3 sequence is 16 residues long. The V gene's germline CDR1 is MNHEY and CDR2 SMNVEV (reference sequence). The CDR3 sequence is CASSLSRDGANYGYTF. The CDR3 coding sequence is TGTGCCAGCAGTTTATCAAGGGACGGAGCTAACTATGGCTACACCTTC.

The CDR3 sequence: CASSEIRRPEAFF. The CDR3 DNA is TGTGCCAGCAGTGAAATTCGGAGGCCTGAAGCTTTCTTT. The rearrangement uses TRBV6-1 and TRBJ1-1; no definite D call. The V and J ends lost 2 bases and 6 bases respectively, with 10 bases between them. This CDR3 has 13 residues. CDR1 is MNHNS and CDR2 is SASEGT in the germline V gene.

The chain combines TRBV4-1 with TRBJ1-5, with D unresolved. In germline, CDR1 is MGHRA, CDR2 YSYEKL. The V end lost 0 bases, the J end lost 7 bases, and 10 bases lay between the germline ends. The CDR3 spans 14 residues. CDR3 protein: CASSQEVAGQPQHF. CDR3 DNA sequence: TGCGCCAGCAGCCAAGAGGTCGCCGGCCAGCCCCAGCATTTT.

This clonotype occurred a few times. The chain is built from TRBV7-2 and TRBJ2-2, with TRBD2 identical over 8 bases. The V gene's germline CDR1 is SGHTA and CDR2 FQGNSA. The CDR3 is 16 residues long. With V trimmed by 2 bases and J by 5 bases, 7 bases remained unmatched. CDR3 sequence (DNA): TGTGCCAGCAGCTTAACCGGGGGGGCCGGAACCGGGGAGCTGTTTTTT. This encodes CASSLTGGAGTGELFF. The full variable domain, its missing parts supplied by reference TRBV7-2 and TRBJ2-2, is GAGVSQSPSNKVTEKGKDVELRCDPISGHTALYWYRQSLGQGLEFLIYFQGNSAPDKSGLPSDRFSAERTGGSVSTLTIQRTQQEDSAVYLCASSLTGGAGTGELFFGEGSRLTVL.

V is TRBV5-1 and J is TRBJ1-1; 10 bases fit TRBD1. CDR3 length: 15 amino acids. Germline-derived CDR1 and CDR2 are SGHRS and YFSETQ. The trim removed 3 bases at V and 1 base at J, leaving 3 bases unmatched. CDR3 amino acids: CASSWTGGSNTEAFF. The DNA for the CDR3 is TGCGCCAGCAGCTGGACAGGGGGATCGAACACTGAAGCTTTCTTT.